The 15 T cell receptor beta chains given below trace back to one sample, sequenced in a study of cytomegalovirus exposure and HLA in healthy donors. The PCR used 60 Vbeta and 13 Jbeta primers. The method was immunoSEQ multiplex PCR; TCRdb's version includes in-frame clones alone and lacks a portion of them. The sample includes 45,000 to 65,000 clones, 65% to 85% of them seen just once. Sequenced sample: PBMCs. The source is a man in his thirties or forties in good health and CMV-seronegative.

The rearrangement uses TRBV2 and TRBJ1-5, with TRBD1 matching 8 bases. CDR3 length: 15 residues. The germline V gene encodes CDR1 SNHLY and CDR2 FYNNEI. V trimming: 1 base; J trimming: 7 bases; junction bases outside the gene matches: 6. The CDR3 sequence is CASSEGGQGAQPQHF. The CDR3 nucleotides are TGTGCCAGCAGTGAAGGAGGACAGGGAGCCCAGCCCCAGCATTTT.

The CDR3 sequence is CAISESEGSYGYTF. The CDR3 DNA follows: TGTGCCATCAGTGAGTCGGAGGGGAGCTATGGCTACACCTTC. V gene TRBV10-3 combines with J gene TRBJ1-2, with D possibly TRBD1 on 5 matching bases. V gave up 0 bases and J gave up 4 bases, with 9 bases separating them. Germline V gene sequence: CDR1 ENHRY, CDR2 SYGVKD. The CDR3 contains 14 residues.

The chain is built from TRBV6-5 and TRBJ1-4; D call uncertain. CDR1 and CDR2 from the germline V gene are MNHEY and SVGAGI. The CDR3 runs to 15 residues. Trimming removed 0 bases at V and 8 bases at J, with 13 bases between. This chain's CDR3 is CASSYSFGVGEKLFF. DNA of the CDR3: TGTGCCAGCAGTTACTCGTTCGGCGTGGGCGAAAAACTGTTTTTT.

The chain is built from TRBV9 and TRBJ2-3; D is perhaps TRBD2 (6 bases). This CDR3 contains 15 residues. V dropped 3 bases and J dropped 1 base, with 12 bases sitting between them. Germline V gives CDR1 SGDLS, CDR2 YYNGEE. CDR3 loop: CASSAEGFRTDTQYF. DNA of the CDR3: TGTGCCAGCAGCGCGGAGGGATTTCGCACAGATACGCAGTATTTT.

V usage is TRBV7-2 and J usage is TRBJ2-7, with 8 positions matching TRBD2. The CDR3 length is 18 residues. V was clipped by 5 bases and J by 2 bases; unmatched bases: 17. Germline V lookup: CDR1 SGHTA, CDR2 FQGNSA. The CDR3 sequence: CASSHTAPGGEYTYEQYF. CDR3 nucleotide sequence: TGTGCCAGCAGCCACACGGCCCCCGGGGGGGAGTACACCTACGAGCAGTACTTC. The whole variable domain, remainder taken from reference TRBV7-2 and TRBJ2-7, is GAGVSQSPSNKVTEKGKDVELRCDPISGHTALYWYRQSLGQGLEFLIYFQGNSAPDKSGLPSDRFSAERTGGSVSTLTIQRTQQEDSAVYLCASSHTAPGGEYTYEQYFGPGTRLTVT.

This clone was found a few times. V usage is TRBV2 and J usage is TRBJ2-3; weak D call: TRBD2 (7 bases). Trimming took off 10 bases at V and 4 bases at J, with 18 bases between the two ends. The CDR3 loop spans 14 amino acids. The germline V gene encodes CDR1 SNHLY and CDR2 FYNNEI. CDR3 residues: CATPQGRGSDTQYF. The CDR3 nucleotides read TGTGCCACCCCCCAGGGGAGGGGCTCAGATACGCAGTATTTT.

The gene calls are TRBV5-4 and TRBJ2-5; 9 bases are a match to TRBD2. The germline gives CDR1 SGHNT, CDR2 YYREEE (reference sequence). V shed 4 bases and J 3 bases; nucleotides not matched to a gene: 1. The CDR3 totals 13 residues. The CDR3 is CASSRLAEETQYF. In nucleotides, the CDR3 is TGTGCCAGCAGCCGACTAGCGGAAGAGACCCAGTACTTC.

The CDR3 DNA sequence: TGTGCCAGCAGCGCGACGACAGGGCCACCTTTGAACACTGAAGCTTTCTTT. It encodes CASSATTGPPLNTEAFF. This sequence joins TRBV28 and TRBJ1-1; 7 positions match TRBD1. Germline CDR1 MDHEN, CDR2 SYDVKM. The CDR3 covers 17 residues. Losses at the gene ends were 6 bases for V and 0 bases for J; bases not matched to a gene: 13.

The CDR3: CASSLEGLGRTQYF. CDR3 in DNA: TGTGCCAGCAGCTTAGAGGGACTCGGGCGGACCCAGTACTTC. This chain connects TRBV7-8 to TRBJ2-5, with TRBD2 as a possible D gene (6 bases). The germline gives CDR1 SGHVS, CDR2 FQNEAQ. The ends were cut back, 1 base at V and 7 bases at J, with 13 bases in the middle. This CDR3 region has 14 residues. Combining the CDR3 with reference TRBV7-8 and TRBJ2-5 gives the whole variable domain GAGVSQSPRYKVAKRGQDVALRCDPISGHVSLFWYQQALGQGPEFLTYFQNEAQLDKSGLPSDRFFAERPEGSVSTLKIQRTQQEDSAVYLCASSLEGLGRTQYFGPGTRLLVL.

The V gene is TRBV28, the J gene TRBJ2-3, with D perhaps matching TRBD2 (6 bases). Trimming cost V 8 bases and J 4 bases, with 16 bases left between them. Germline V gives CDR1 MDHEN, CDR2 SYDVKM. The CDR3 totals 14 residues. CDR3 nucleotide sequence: TGTGCCAGCGGACTAAGAGGACCTCCAGATACGCAGTATTTT. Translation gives CASGLRGPPDTQYF.

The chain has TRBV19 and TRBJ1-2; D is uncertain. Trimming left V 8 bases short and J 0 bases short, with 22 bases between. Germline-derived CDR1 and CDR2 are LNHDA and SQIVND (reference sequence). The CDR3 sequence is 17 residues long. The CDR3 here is CASLSRTRARPNYGYTF. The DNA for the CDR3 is TGTGCCAGTCTATCGAGGACTCGCGCTCGGCCTAACTATGGCTACACCTTC.

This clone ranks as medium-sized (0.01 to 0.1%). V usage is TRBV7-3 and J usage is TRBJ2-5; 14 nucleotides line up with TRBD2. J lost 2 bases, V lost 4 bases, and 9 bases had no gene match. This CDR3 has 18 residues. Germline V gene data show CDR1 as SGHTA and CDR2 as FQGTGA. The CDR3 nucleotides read TGTGCCAGCAGCTCTAACCCGGGACTAGCGGGGGTTCAAGAGACCCAGTACTTC. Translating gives CASSSNPGLAGVQETQYF.

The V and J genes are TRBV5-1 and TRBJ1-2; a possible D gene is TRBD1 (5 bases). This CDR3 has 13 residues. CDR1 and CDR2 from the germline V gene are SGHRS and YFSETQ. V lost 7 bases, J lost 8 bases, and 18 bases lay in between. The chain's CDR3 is CASADMFEKGYTF. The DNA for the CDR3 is TGCGCCAGCGCGGACATGTTTGAAAAGGGCTACACCTTC.

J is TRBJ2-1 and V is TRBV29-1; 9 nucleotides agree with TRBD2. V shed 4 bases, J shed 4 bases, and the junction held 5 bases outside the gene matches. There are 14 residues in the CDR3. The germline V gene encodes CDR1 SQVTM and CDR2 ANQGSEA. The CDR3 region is CSVVGGRGYNEQFF. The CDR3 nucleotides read TGCAGCGTTGTGGGCGGGAGGGGGTACAATGAGCAGTTCTTC.

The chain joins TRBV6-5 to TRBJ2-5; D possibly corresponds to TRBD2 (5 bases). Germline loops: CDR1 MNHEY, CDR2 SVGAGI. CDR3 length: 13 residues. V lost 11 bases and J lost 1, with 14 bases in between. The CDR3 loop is CAVMRATQETQYF. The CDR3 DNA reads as TGTGCCGTAATGCGGGCGACCCAAGAGACCCAGTACTTC.